The clone carrying this T cell receptor (beta chain) was detected only a few times. This record belongs to a study of shared clonotypes between healthy human individuals. CDR1 and CDR2 (germline): SGHDN, FVKESK. Trimming shortened V by 4 bases and J by 1 base, and 10 bases separated the two germline ends. This CDR3 spans 14 amino acids. Naive CD8 cells lacked CD45RO and underwent positive selection for CCR7, leaving out terminally differentiated effector memory CD45RA+ cells. Method: immunoSEQ multiplex PCR; TCRdb's copy keeps in-frame clones and lacks some. Here the sample spans around 1.9 million clones, around 93% being singletons.

The V call is TRBV14, the J call TRBJ1-1; D may be TRBD1 (6 bases). Material: naive CD8+ T cells from PBMCs. The sequence derives from a young man in good health. Some clones in this sample may be carry-over from other donors' samples. CDR3 amino acids: CASSRGQRNTEAFF. In nucleotides, the CDR3 is TGTGCCAGCAGCCGTGGACAGAGGAACACTGAAGCTTTCTTT. Complete variable domain (other parts from reference TRBV14 and TRBJ1-1): EAGVTQFPSHSVIEKGQTVTLRCDPISGHDNLYWYRRVMGKEIKFLLHFVKESKQDESGMPNNRFLAERTGGTYSTLKVQPAELEDSGVYFCASSRGQRNTEAFFGQGTRLTVV.